This T cell receptor beta chain originates from a study of cytomegalovirus exposure and HLA in healthy donors. Turning to the study itself: Most genotyped donors, about four fifths of about 430, had Caucasian-associated genetic ancestry.

On this clone itself: The antigen is undetermined.

Both 60 Vbeta primers and 13 Jbeta primers went into the PCR. Generated by immunoSEQ multiplex PCR, the TCRdb table keeps only in-frame clones and is missing some. The repertoire holds 35,000 or so clones, with around 81% as singletons. General study results and limits: Within the data, a cluster of highly shared sequence variants was likely a sequencing artifact. Researchers counted around 150 TCR beta chains as cytomegalovirus-associated.

The J segment lost 4 bases and the V segment lost 6 bases, leaving 5 bases of the junction unmatched. Germline loops: CDR1 MGHRA, CDR2 YSYEKL. The CDR3 has 13 residues. The receptor was derived from a woman aged 40 to 49 in good health and CMV-seronegative. Sequenced: PBMCs. The gene calls are TRBV4-1 and TRBJ2-5; 7 bases are shared with TRBD1. CDR3 in amino acids: CASSRYRGETQYF. Here the CDR3 DNA reads TGCGCCAGCAGTCGGTACAGGGGAGAGACCCAGTACTTC.